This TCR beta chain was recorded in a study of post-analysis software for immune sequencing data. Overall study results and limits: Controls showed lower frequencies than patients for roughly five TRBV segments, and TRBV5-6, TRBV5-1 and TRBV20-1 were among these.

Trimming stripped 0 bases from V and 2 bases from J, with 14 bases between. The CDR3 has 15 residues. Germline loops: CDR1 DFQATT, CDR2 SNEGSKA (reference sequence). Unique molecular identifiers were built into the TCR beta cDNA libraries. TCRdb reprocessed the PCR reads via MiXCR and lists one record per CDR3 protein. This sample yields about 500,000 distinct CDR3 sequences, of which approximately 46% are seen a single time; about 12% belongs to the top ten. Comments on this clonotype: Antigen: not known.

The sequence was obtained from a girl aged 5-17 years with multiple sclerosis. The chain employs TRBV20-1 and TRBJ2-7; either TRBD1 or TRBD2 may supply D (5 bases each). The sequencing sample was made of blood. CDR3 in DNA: TGCAGTGCTAGAGATAGAGGGGTCCCGCCCTACGAGCAGTACTTC. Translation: CSARDRGVPPYEQYF.